Each of the 17 T cell receptor beta chains below was sequenced from the same sample in a study of blood T cell repertoires in COVID-19. This table comes from immunoSEQ multiplex PCR, and its TCRdb copy is limited to in-frame clones, with some not included. The sample has 200,000 to 300,000 clones, 70% to 90% seen once. Sequencing was carried out using peripheral blood. The receptors were sampled from a man aged 30 to 39 with active or convalescent COVID-19.

This clone was detected only once. The CDR3 region has the DNA TGTGCCAGCAGCTTGTTGGTGGGGGCCAGCTCCTACGAGCAGTACTTC. Residues: CASSLLVGASSYEQYF. V gene TRBV5-5 combines with J gene TRBJ2-7; TRBD1 is a possible D gene (6 bases). V dropped 1 base and J dropped 0 bases, with 14 bases sitting between them. CDR3 length: 16 amino acids. Germline V gene data show CDR1 as SGHKS and CDR2 as YYEKEE (reference sequence).

The chain is built from TRBV5-6 and TRBJ1-6; the match to TRBD1 covers 8 bases. With V trimmed by 0 bases and J by 8 bases, 4 bases remained unmatched. There are 15 residues in the CDR3. The V gene's germline CDR1 is SGHDT and CDR2 YYEEEE. The CDR3 protein is CASSLGTGIHSPLHF. The CDR3 nucleotides are TGTGCCAGCAGCTTGGGGACAGGGATTCATTCACCCCTCCACTTT.

The chain links TRBV20-1 to TRBJ1-6, with D unclear. Germline CDR1 reads DFQATT; CDR2 reads SNEGSKA (reference sequence). The CDR3 runs 15 residues. V was shortened by 3 bases and J by 4 bases, with 13 bases between the two germline ends. The CDR3 DNA reads as TGCAGTGCTAGTCGAGCTGTAGATTATAATTCACCCCTCCACTTT. The encoded protein is CSASRAVDYNSPLHF.

The gene calls are TRBV7-8 and TRBJ2-1, with TRBD2 matching 7 bases. The CDR3 totals 15 residues. The V and J ends lost 3 bases and 5 bases, in that order; junction bases with no gene match: 7. CDR1 and CDR2 (germline): SGHVS, FQNEAQ. This CDR3 reads CASSFLRGLDNEQFF. The CDR3 coding sequence is TGTGCCAGCAGCTTTTTGCGGGGGTTGGACAATGAGCAGTTCTTC.

The CDR3 DNA follows: TGTGCCTGGAGTGGGGGCAGTATGAACACTGAAGCTTTCTTT. It specifies CAWSGGSMNTEAFF. J is TRBJ1-1 and V is TRBV30; D is perhaps TRBD1 (5 bases). V lost 1 base and J lost 0, with 9 bases in between. Germline V gene sequence: CDR1 GTSNPN, CDR2 SVGIG (reference sequence). This CDR3 has 14 amino acids.

The rearrangement links TRBV18 to TRBJ2-5, with a tentative D call TRBD1 (7 bases). The V gene's germline CDR1 is KGHSH and CDR2 LQKENI. The length of the CDR3 is 14 residues. V was pared by 6 bases and J by 5 bases, with 16 bases between. CDR3 protein: CASSLQTGRETQYF. CDR3 bases: TGTGCCAGCTCCCTGCAGACAGGGAGGGAGACCCAGTACTTC.

The rearrangement uses TRBV5-4 and TRBJ2-3, with D possibly matching TRBD2 (6 bases). Germline CDR1 and CDR2: SGHNT and YYREEE (reference sequence). V gave up 5 bases and J gave up 6 bases, with 13 bases separating them. This CDR3 has 13 residues. CDR3 coding DNA: TGTGCCAGCAGTTGGGTTGGGAGGGATACGCAGTATTTT. It is translated as CASSWVGRDTQYF.

V is TRBV7-9 and J is TRBJ1-2, with D uncertain. Deletions cut 4 bases from V and 8 bases from J, with 11 bases between. This CDR3 is built from 12 residues. Per germline, CDR1 SEHNR and CDR2 FQNEAQ (reference sequence). In nucleotides, the CDR3 is TGTGCCAGCAGCTACGGAGAGGCCGGCTACACCTTC. It is translated as CASSYGEAGYTF.

This chain connects TRBV21-1 to TRBJ2-7; the table assigns TRBD2, which was not confirmed against the DNA. TRBV21-1 counts as a pseudogene. The CDR3 has 9 residues. The CDR3 is CAGRGEQYF. The CDR3 DNA reads TGTGCCGGCCGGGGCGAGCAGTACTTC.

The chain recombines TRBV2 with TRBJ2-1, with 7 bases aligning to TRBD1. This CDR3 is built from 14 residues. V lost 7 bases, J lost 4 bases, and 7 bases stayed unmatched. Germline CDR1 and CDR2: SNHLY and FYNNEI. The CDR3, as DNA: TGTGCCAGCAACGACAGGGTGTTTTACAATGAGCAGTTCTTC. Translated, it gives CASNDRVFYNEQFF.

The chain combines TRBV27 with TRBJ1-4; D ambiguous. Germline CDR1 and CDR2: MNHEY and SMNVEV (reference sequence). CDR3 length: 15 amino acids. V lost 6 bases to trimming and J lost 4 bases, with 15 bases between them. DNA for the CDR3: TGTGCCAGCAGGAACTATTCCACCCTTAATGAAAAACTGTTTTTT. It yields the protein CASRNYSTLNEKLFF.

CDR3 bases: TGTGCCAGCAGCCGCGGACTAGCGGGGGGGCAAACCTACAATGAGCAGTTCTTC. Translation: CASSRGLAGGQTYNEQFF. V is TRBV11-2 and J is TRBJ2-1; 15 nucleotides line up with TRBD2. The CDR3 is 18 residues long. Germline V gene lookup returns CDR1 SGHAT and CDR2 FQNNGV. V lost 5 bases and J lost 2; bases outside the gene matches: 7.

V usage is TRBV3-1 (or the pseudogene TRBV3-2) and J usage is TRBJ2-7, with unresolved D. In germline, CDR1 is LGHDT, CDR2 YNNKEL (reference sequence). Trimming removed 1 base from V and 6 bases from J, with 10 bases in between. The CDR3 is 13 amino acids. The CDR3 region is CASSQGVTGEQYF. The CDR3 DNA is TGTGCCAGCAGCCAAGGCGTCACTGGCGAGCAGTACTTC.

The chain employs TRBV4-1 and TRBJ2-5; D is perhaps TRBD2 (5 bases). In germline, CDR1 is MGHRA, CDR2 YSYEKL. Trimming took off 0 bases at V and 5 bases at J, with 13 bases between the two ends. The CDR3 is 15 residues long. The CDR3 loop is CASSQDARGQETQYF. Written as DNA, the CDR3 is TGCGCCAGCAGCCAAGATGCCCGGGGTCAGGAGACCCAGTACTTC.

This clone occurred once. V gene TRBV30 combines with J gene TRBJ1-6; the match to TRBD1 covers 9 bases. Germline loops: CDR1 GTSNPN, CDR2 SVGIG (reference sequence). With V trimmed by 2 bases and J by 6 bases, 2 bases remained unmatched. The length of the CDR3 is 14 residues. The CDR3 spells CAWSQDRGNSPLHF. The CDR3, as DNA: TGTGCCTGGAGTCAGGACAGGGGTAATTCACCCCTCCACTTT. The full variable domain, completed using reference TRBV30 and TRBJ1-6, is SQTIHQWPATLVQPVGSPLSLECTVEGTSNPNLYWYRQAAGRGLQLLFYSVGIGQISSEVPQNLSASRPQDRQFILSSKKLLLSDSGFYLCAWSQDRGNSPLHFGNGTRLTVT.

This chain connects TRBV29-1 to TRBJ2-2; perhaps TRBD1 as D (6 bases). Looked up from germline, CDR1 is SQVTM and CDR2 is ANQGSEA. V lost 7 bases, J lost 7 bases, and 16 bases lay in between. The CDR3 totals 13 residues. The chain's CDR3 is CSAHDRLNGELFF. In DNA, the CDR3 is TGCAGCGCCCACGACAGGCTAAACGGGGAGCTGTTTTTT.

This clone has a handful of counts. This chain links TRBV5-6 with TRBJ1-3, with D unresolved. This CDR3 comprises 11 residues. CDR1 is SGHDT, CDR2 YYEEEE, per germline. Trimming removed 6 bases at V and 4 bases at J, with 5 bases between. CDR3 nucleotide sequence: TGTGCCAGCACCCTCGGAAACACCATATATTTT. Its translation: CASTLGNTIYF.